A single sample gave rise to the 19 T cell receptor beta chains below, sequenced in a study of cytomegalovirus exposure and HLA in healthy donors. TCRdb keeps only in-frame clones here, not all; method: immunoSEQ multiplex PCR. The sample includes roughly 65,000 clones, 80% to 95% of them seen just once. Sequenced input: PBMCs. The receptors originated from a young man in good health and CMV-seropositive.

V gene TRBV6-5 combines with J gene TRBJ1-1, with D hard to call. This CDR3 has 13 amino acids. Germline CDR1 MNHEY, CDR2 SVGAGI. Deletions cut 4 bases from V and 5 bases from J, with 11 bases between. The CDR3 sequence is CASSSGETTEAFF. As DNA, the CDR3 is TGTGCCAGCAGTTCTGGAGAAACGACTGAAGCTTTCTTT.

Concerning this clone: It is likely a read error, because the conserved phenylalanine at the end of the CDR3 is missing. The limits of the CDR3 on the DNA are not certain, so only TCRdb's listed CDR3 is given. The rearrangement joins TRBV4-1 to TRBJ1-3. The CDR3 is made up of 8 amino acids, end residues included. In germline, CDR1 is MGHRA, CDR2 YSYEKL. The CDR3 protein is CASSQTSG.

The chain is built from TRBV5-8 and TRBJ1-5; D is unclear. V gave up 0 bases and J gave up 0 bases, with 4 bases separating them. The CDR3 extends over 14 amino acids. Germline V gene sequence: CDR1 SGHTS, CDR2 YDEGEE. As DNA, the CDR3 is TGTGCCAGCAGCTTGGACGGTAGCAATCAGCCCCAGCATTTT. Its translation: CASSLDGSNQPQHF.

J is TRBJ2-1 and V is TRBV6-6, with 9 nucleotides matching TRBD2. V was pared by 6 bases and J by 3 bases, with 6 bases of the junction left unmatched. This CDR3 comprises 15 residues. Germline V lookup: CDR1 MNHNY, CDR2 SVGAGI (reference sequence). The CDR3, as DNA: TGTGCCAGCAGACAGAGCGGGAGGAGCTACAATGAGCAGTTCTTC. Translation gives CASRQSGRSYNEQFF.

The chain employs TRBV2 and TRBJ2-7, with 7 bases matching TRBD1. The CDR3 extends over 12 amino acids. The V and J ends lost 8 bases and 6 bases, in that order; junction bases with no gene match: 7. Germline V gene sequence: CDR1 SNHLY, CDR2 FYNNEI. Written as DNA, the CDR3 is TGTGCCAGCGAGACAGGGCGCGGCGAGCAGTACTTC. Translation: CASETGRGEQYF. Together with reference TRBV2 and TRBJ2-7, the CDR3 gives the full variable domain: EPEVTQTPSHQVTQMGQEVILRCVPISNHLYFYWYRQILGQKVEFLVSFYNNEISEKSEIFDDQFSVERPDGSNFTLKIRSTKLEDSAMYFCASETGRGEQYFGPGTRLTVT.

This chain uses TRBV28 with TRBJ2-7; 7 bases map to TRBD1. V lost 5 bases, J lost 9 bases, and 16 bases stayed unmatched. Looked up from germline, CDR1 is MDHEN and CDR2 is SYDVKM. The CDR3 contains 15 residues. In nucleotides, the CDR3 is TGTGCCAGCAGTGTCGGGACAGCCTCTTTTCGCAGGCAGTACTTC. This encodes CASSVGTASFRRQYF.

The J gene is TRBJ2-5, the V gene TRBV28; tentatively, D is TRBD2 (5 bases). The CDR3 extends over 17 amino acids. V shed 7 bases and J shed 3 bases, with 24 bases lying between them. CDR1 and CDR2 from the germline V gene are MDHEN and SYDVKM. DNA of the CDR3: TGTGCCAGCAACTCAAGGCGGGCATTATCGGCCAAAGAGACCCAGTACTTC. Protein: CASNSRRALSAKETQYF.

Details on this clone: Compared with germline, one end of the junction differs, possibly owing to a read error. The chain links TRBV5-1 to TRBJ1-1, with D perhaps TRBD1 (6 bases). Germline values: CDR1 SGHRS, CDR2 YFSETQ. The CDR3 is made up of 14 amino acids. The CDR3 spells CASTLDSMNTEAFF. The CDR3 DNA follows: TGCGCCAGCACCTTGGACAGCATGAACACTGAAGCTTTCTTT.

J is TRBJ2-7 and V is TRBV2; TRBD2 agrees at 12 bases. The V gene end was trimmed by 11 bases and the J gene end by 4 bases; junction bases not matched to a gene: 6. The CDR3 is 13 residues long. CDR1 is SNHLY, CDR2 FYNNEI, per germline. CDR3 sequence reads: CAGGTSGPYEQYF. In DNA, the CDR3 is TGTGCCGGAGGGACTAGCGGGCCATACGAGCAGTACTTC.

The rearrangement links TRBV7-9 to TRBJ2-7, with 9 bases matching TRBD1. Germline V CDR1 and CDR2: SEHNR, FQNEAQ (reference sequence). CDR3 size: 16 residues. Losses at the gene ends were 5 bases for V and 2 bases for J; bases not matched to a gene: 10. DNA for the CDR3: TGTGCCAGCAGCATATTACCGGGACAGGGCACCTACGAGCAGTACTTC. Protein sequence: CASSILPGQGTYEQYF.

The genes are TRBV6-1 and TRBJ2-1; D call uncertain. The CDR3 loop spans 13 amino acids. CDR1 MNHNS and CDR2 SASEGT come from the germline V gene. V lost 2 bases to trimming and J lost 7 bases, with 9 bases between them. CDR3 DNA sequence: TGTGCCAGCAGTGAATACCGCACTAATGAGCAGTTCTTC. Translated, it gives CASSEYRTNEQFF.

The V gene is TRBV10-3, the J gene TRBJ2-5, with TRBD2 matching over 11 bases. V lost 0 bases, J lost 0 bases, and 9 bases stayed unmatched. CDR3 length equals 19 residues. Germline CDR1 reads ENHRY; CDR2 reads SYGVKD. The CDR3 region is CAISESSLAGGGDQETQYF. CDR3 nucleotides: TGTGCCATCAGTGAGTCGAGCCTAGCGGGAGGAGGGGACCAAGAGACCCAGTACTTC.

CDR3: CASSFGLAGGPTYNEQFF. DNA for the CDR3: TGTGCCAGCAGCTTTGGACTAGCGGGAGGGCCGACCTACAATGAGCAGTTCTTC. This chain joins TRBV5-6 and TRBJ2-1; 15 bases are shared with TRBD2. The CDR3 contains 18 residues. Germline CDR1 reads SGHDT; CDR2 reads YYEEEE. Germline trimming cut 2 bases from V and 2 bases from J; bases unmatched to any gene: 5.

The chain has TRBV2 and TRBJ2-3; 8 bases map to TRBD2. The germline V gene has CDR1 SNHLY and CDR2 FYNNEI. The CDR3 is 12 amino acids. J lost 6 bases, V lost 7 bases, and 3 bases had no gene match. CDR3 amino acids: CASTAGEDTQYF. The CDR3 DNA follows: TGTGCCAGCACAGCGGGAGAGGATACGCAGTATTTT.

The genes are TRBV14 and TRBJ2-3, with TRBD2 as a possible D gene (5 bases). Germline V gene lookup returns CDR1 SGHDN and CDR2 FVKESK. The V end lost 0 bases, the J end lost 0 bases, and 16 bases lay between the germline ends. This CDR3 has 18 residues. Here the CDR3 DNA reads TGTGCCAGCAGCCAAGAAGGCCGGCTAGCATTTAGCACAGATACGCAGTATTTT. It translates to CASSQEGRLAFSTDTQYF.

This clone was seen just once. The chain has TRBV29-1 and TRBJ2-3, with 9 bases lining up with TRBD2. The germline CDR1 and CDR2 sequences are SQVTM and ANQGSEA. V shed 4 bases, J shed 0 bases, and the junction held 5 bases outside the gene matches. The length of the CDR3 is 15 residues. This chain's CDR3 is CSVVTAGGSTDTQYF. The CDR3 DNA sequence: TGCAGCGTTGTTACAGCGGGAGGCAGCACAGATACGCAGTATTTT.

The CDR3 here is CASTTRGGGTYEQYF. DNA for the CDR3: TGTGCCAGCACCACCCGCGGAGGAGGGACCTACGAGCAGTACTTC. The genes are TRBV27 and TRBJ2-7, with D possibly matching TRBD2 (6 bases). This CDR3 contains 15 residues. CDR1 is MNHEY, CDR2 SMNVEV, per germline (reference sequence). The germline V and J ends were trimmed by 7 bases and 2 bases, with 18 bases remaining between them.

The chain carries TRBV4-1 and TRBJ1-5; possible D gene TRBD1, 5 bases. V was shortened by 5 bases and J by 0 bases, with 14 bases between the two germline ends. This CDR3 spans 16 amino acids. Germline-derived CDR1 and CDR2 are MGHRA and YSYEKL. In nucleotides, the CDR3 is TGCGCCAGCAGCGCGAACCAGGGATCTAGCAATCAGCCCCAGCATTTT. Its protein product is CASSANQGSSNQPQHF.

CDR3 coding DNA: TGTGCCAGCAGGCCGGGCGGGACTTCCTACAATGAGCAGTTCTTC. This encodes CASRPGGTSYNEQFF. The chain carries TRBV6-5 and TRBJ2-1; D possibly corresponds to TRBD2 (6 bases). The V and J ends lost 6 bases and 1 base respectively, with 13 bases between them. From germline, CDR1 is MNHEY and CDR2 SVGAGI. This CDR3 contains 15 residues.